This entry lists 20 T cell receptor beta chains sequenced from one sample in a study of T cell repertoires in cytomegalovirus infection (dated by TCRdb to the late 2010s). Sequencing used an Illumina HiSeq 1500. TCRdb passed the public sequencing reads through fastp at Q25 and MiXCR, retaining productive beta sequences. Rows with a matching CDR3 protein are joined into one entry that keeps the most common DNA and genes. Here the sample has around 490,000 distinct CDR3 sequences; more than 20% occur a single time. The leading ten clones occupy roughly 13% of the sample. Input material: PBMCs. These receptor sequences come from a human donor in good health (CMV status not recorded). Some clones in this sample may be carry-over from other donors' samples.

This rearrangement joins TRBV30 to TRBJ1-4; D possibly corresponds to TRBD1 (5 bases). Trimming pared 3 bases from V and 4 bases from J, leaving 15 bases between. The CDR3 contains 15 residues. Germline V gene sequence: CDR1 GTSNPN, CDR2 SVGIG (reference sequence). The CDR3 protein is CAWSKSGGLNEKLFF. CDR3 in DNA: TGTGCCTGGAGCAAAAGCGGGGGACTTAATGAAAAACTGTTTTTT.

This clonotype was seen a handful of times. The gene calls are TRBV9 and TRBJ2-2; D not certain. Trimming pared 5 bases from V and 7 bases from J, leaving 12 bases between. The CDR3 has 13 residues. The germline V gene has CDR1 SGDLS and CDR2 YYNGEE. The CDR3 sequence is CASSSSRDGELFF. In nucleotides, the CDR3 is TGTGCCAGCAGTTCCTCCCGCGACGGGGAGCTGTTTTTT.

This clonotype has only a few counts. The chain uses TRBV20-1 and TRBJ2-1; 7 bases map to TRBD2. The CDR3 spans 16 residues. Trimming took 2 bases from V and 6 from J; bases not matched to a gene: 13. Germline CDR1 DFQATT, CDR2 SNEGSKA (reference sequence). CDR3: CSARLLTSRALNEQFF. CDR3 DNA: TGCAGTGCTAGACTATTGACTAGCAGAGCCCTCAATGAGCAGTTCTTC.

The rearrangement links TRBV2 to TRBJ2-5; 10 bases map to TRBD1. J lost 7 bases, V lost 6 bases, and 17 bases had no gene match. The CDR3 consists of 17 residues. CDR1 SNHLY and CDR2 FYNNEI come from the germline V gene. The CDR3 sequence: CASSGTGVTPTRGTQYF. In DNA form, the CDR3 reads TGTGCCAGCAGCGGGACAGGGGTTACGCCTACGAGGGGGACCCAGTACTTC. Combining the CDR3 with reference TRBV2 and TRBJ2-5 gives the whole variable domain EPEVTQTPSHQVTQMGQEVILRCVPISNHLYFYWYRQILGQKVEFLVSFYNNEISEKSEIFDDQFSVERPDGSNFTLKIRSTKLEDSAMYFCASSGTGVTPTRGTQYFGPGTRLLVL.

The chain recombines TRBV15 with TRBJ1-5; TRBD1 might be the D (6 bases). CDR1 is LNHNV and CDR2 is YYDKDF in the germline V gene (reference sequence). Trimming left V 0 bases short and J 6 bases short, with 9 bases between. This CDR3 is 14 amino acids long. In DNA, the CDR3 is TGTGCCACCAGCAGAGATGGGGGCACTCAGCCCCAGCATTTT. The encoded protein is CATSRDGGTQPQHF.

The sample holds a few counts of this clonotype. This rearrangement joins TRBV4-1 to TRBJ2-4; TRBD2 aligns across 11 bases. After removal of 3 bases from V and 0 bases from J, the junction contained 10 bases not matched to a gene. Germline V gene lookup returns CDR1 MGHRA and CDR2 YSYEKL. This CDR3 spans 19 amino acids. CDR3 amino acids: CASSQGTSGSREAKNIQYF. The CDR3 DNA reads as TGCGCCAGCAGCCAGGGTACTAGCGGGAGTCGAGAAGCCAAAAACATTCAGTACTTC.

This clonotype showed up just a few times. The genes are TRBV28 and TRBJ1-2; 9 bases line up with TRBD1. This CDR3 has 15 amino acids. The germline V gene has CDR1 MDHEN and CDR2 SYDVKM. V shed 6 bases and J 4 bases; nucleotides not matched to a gene: 9. CDR3 DNA sequence: TGTGCCAGCAGCCTCGCGGGACAGGGCACCTATGGCTACACCTTC. Its protein product is CASSLAGQGTYGYTF.

V is TRBV12-3 or TRBV12-4 and J is TRBJ2-1, with D tentatively TRBD2 (6 bases). CDR3 length equals 13 residues. V lost 5 bases, J lost 11 bases, and 16 bases lay in between. DNA of the CDR3: TGTGCCAGCAGTCACCGGGACTCCTATCAGCAGTTCTTC. This encodes CASSHRDSYQQFF.

This CDR3 is CATARGGGDTQYF. Here the CDR3 DNA reads TGTGCCACGGCGCGGGGCGGGGGGGATACGCAGTATTTT. The chain uses TRBV24-1 and TRBJ2-3, with 8 positions matching TRBD2. The trim removed 10 bases at V and 6 bases at J, leaving 8 bases unmatched. The germline V gene encodes CDR1 KGHDR and CDR2 SFDVKD. The CDR3 covers 13 residues.

This chain's CDR3 is CASSLVQGNLGIDTQYF. The CDR3 DNA reads as TGTGCCAGCAGCTTAGTCCAGGGAAACTTGGGGATAGATACGCAGTATTTT. The J gene is TRBJ2-3, the V gene TRBV11-2; a possible D gene is TRBD1 (5 bases). CDR3 length equals 17 residues. CDR1 and CDR2 from the germline V gene are SGHAT and FQNNGV. Deletions cut 1 base from V and 5 bases from J, with 19 bases between.

This clonotype showed up just a few times. CDR3 sequence (DNA): TGTGCCAGCAGCTTAACGGGTTGGGGGGGGGGGGGTGAAGCTTTCTTT. Translating it yields CASSLTGWGGGGEAFF. V gene TRBV7-2 combines with J gene TRBJ1-1; perhaps TRBD1 as D (5 bases). The CDR3 is made up of 16 amino acids. Per the germline V gene, CDR1 is SGHTA and CDR2 is FQGNSA. V lost 2 bases, J lost 7 bases, and 20 bases lay in between.

The chain couples TRBV4-3 to TRBJ1-4; 12 bases line up with TRBD1. The junction had 6 bases not matched to a gene; V was cut back by 3 bases and J by 4 bases. The CDR3 length is 17 residues. The germline CDR1 and CDR2 sequences are LGHNA and YSLEER. The CDR3 DNA sequence: TGCGCCAGCAGCCAGGGACAGGGGGCTCAGGGTAATGAAAAACTGTTTTTT. Its translation: CASSQGQGAQGNEKLFF.

This clonotype came up many times. J is TRBJ1-5 and V is TRBV12-3 or TRBV12-4; 9 bases align to TRBD1. This CDR3 region has 13 residues. With 7 bases clipped from V and 6 bases from J, the junction kept 4 bases outside the gene matches. CDR3 in amino acids: CASTRTGAQPQHF. As DNA, the CDR3 is TGTGCCAGCACTAGGACAGGGGCTCAGCCCCAGCATTTT.

The J gene is TRBJ2-7, the V gene TRBV7-9, with 8 bases fitting TRBD2. Germline loops: CDR1 SEHNR, CDR2 FQNEAQ (reference sequence). The CDR3 covers 12 residues. The junction had 6 bases not matched to a gene; V was cut back by 8 bases and J by 6 bases. The chain's CDR3 is CASAGGDVEQYV. CDR3 bases: TGTGCCAGCGCCGGGGGGGACGTCGAGCAGTACGTC.

The rearrangement joins TRBV11-2 to TRBJ1-2; D is undetermined. The ends were cut back, 5 bases at V and 4 bases at J, with 11 bases in the middle. There are 13 residues in the CDR3. Per the germline V gene, CDR1 is SGHAT and CDR2 is FQNNGV. In DNA form, the CDR3 reads TGTGCCAGCAGCCCGGGTAACAGCTATGGCTACACCTTC. Encoded protein: CASSPGNSYGYTF. The variable domain in full, completed from reference TRBV11-2 and TRBJ1-2, reads EAGVAQSPRYKIIEKRQSVAFWCNPISGHATLYWYQQILGQGPKLLIQFQNNGVVDDSQLPKDRFSAERLKGVDSTLKIQPAKLEDSAVYLCASSPGNSYGYTFGSGTRLTVV.

This clonotype has at least ten counts. This chain links TRBV7-6 with TRBJ1-5; 12 nucleotides line up with TRBD1. The CDR3 has 16 residues. The V and J ends lost 8 bases and 7 bases, in that order; junction bases with no gene match: 12. The germline gives CDR1 SGHVS, CDR2 FNYEAQ. CDR3 sequence reads: CASGRAGQGAKQPQHF. CDR3 sequence (DNA): TGTGCCAGCGGCCGAGCGGGACAGGGGGCAAAGCAGCCCCAGCATTTT.

This chain links TRBV27 with TRBJ2-5, with 7 positions matching TRBD2. The CDR3 runs 15 residues. Germline lookup yields CDR1 MNHEY and CDR2 SMNVEV (reference sequence). V was clipped by 3 bases and J by 2 bases; unmatched bases: 6. CDR3 region: CASSFYSSGQETQYF. CDR3 DNA sequence: TGTGCCAGCAGTTTCTACTCTAGCGGACAAGAGACCCAGTACTTC.

In this sample, this clonotype turned up a few times. The chain is built from TRBV19 and TRBJ1-1; D is ambiguous. Germline V gene lookup returns CDR1 LNHDA and CDR2 SQIVND (reference sequence). CDR3 length equals 14 residues. The V and J ends lost 3 bases and 0 bases respectively, with 8 bases between them. CDR3 amino acids: CASSILGMNTEAFF. CDR3 sequence (DNA): TGTGCCAGTAGTATCCTTGGGATGAACACTGAAGCTTTCTTT.

This clonotype was picked up a small number of times. The V and J genes are TRBV10-3 and TRBJ2-5, with 12 bases lining up with TRBD2. J lost 1 base, V lost 4 bases, and 16 bases had no gene match. The CDR3 runs 20 residues. The germline V gene has CDR1 ENHRY and CDR2 SYGVKD. Here the CDR3 DNA reads TGTGCCATCAGTGCAAGGACTAGCGGGACCTCAGGGATTCGCCAAGAGACCCAGTACTTC. It specifies CAISARTSGTSGIRQETQYF.

Only a few counts were recorded for this clonotype. The CDR3 region is CASSLGVGTGELFF. The CDR3 nucleotides read TGTGCCAGCAGCTTAGGAGTCGGCACCGGGGAGCTGTTTTTT. This chain joins TRBV7-2 and TRBJ2-2; no reliable D call. Between the trimmed V and J ends, which lost 1 base and 4 bases, there was a span of 7 bases. Germline values: CDR1 SGHTA, CDR2 FQGNSA. CDR3 size: 14 residues.